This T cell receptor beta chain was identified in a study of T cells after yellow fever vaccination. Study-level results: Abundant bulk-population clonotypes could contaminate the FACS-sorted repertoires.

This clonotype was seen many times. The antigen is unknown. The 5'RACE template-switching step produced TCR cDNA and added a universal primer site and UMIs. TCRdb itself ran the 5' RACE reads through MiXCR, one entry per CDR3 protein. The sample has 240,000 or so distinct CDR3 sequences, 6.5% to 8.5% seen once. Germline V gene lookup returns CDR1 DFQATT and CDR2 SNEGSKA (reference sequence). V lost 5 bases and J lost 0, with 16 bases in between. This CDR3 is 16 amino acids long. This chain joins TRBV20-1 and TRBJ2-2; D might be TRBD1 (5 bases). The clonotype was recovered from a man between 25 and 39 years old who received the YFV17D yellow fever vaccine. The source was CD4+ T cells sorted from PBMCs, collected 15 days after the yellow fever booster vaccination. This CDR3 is CSAPRVEWSNTGELFF. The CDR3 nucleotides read TGCAGTGCTCCCAGGGTGGAGTGGTCGAACACCGGGGAGCTGTTTTTT.